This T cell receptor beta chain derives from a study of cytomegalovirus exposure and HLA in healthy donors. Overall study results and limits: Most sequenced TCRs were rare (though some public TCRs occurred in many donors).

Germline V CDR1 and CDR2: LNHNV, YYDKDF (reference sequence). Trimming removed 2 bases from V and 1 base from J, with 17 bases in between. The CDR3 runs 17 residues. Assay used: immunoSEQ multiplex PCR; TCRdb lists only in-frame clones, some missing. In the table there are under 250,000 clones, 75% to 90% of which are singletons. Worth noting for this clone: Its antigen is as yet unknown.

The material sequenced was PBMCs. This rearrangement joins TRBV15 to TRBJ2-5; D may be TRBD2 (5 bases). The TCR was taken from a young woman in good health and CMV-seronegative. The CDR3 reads CATSRLRRGRIQETQYF. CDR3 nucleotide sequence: TGTGCCACCAGCAGACTAAGGAGAGGGCGGATCCAAGAGACCCAGTACTTC.